Listed below are T cell receptor beta chains from one sample, sequenced in a study of T cell repertoires in cytomegalovirus infection. Via MiXCR, TCRdb re-called the reads, giving one row per CDR3 protein. Found here are some 920,000 distinct CDR3 sequences, 30% to 40% of them singletons; the top ten hold under 15%. What these receptors recognize is not known. The sample here was cultured CD8+ T cells from PBMCs, taken from culture after CMV antigen stimulation. These receptor sequences come from a human donor in good health (CMV status not recorded). Some clones in this sample may be carry-over from other donors' samples. The conserved cysteine and the conserved F or W are not part of the CDR3 here.

J,V,CDR3
TRBJ2-5,TRBV19,ASSIRTDEETQY
TRBJ1-4,TRBV12-3/TRBV12-4,ASSFNNREKLF
TRBJ2-7,TRBV12-3/TRBV12-4,ASSWGQGAEQY
TRBJ2-2,TRBV7-8,ASSHGNTGELF
TRBJ2-7,TRBV5-6,ASSLGGARYEQY
TRBJ1-6,TRBV27,ASSPADFGSPLH
TRBJ1-6,TRBV2,ASSEALGSVSSYNSPLH
TRBJ2-7,TRBV6-2/TRBV6-3,ASNPGFDEQY
TRBJ2-3,TRBV7-9,ASSFEGWESGTQY
TRBJ2-6,TRBV27,ATAGSGANVLT
TRBJ1-1,TRBV19,ASSLADAPYTEAF
TRBJ2-5,TRBV5-5,ASSWGDREETQY
TRBJ1-1,TRBV27,VSSLSSGGNTEAF
TRBJ2-1,TRBV7-9,ASSPRQASSYNEQF
TRBJ2-7,TRBV7-8,ASSLALHRSYEQY
TRBJ2-2,TRBV5-8,ASSFFQVGTGELF
TRBJ1-4,TRBV6-1,ASPAGDSNEKLF
TRBJ2-5,TRBV7-8,ASSLRSRETQY
TRBJ1-4,TRBV7-8,ASNTGWKDREKLF
TRBJ1-1,TRBV7-6,ASSYAQGRMNTEAF
TRBJ2-3,TRBV7-8,ASSPPGLGTDTQY
TRBJ1-5,TRBV10-3,AISDHKLTGAQPQH
TRBJ1-2,TRBV12-3/TRBV12-4,ASSERTENYGYT
TRBJ2-3,TRBV19,ASSIGGTSTDTQY
TRBJ1-1,TRBV7-8,ASSRGKNTEAF
TRBJ2-1,TRBV12-3/TRBV12-4,ASSLDLVGTEQF
TRBJ1-2,TRBV5-1,ASSLDRGHRNYGYT
TRBJ1-5,TRBV19,ASSTPEDTLIGQPQH
TRBJ2-2,TRBV15,ATSSKPGLPTNTGELF
TRBJ2-5,TRBV27,ASSFRGGRQETQY
TRBJ1-2,TRBV7-9,ASLHPVGGYT
TRBJ2-7,TRBV19,ASRGVMRQGDSYEQY
TRBJ1-1,TRBV7-6,ASGGTGEDTEAF
TRBJ2-2,TRBV20-1,SAPGLAGERAGGGELF
TRBJ2-7,TRBV5-1,ASSLAAGFYEQY
TRBJ1-5,TRBV5-8,ASTQGGFQPQH
TRBJ2-1,TRBV25-1,ASSEYGQGNEQF
TRBJ1-5,TRBV29-1,SVGGSQPQH
TRBJ1-5,TRBV24-1,ATRVNQPQH
TRBJ2-3,TRBV3-1,ASSQGVRGLSDTQY
TRBJ2-2,TRBV29-1,SVEPRDRGAGELF
TRBJ2-3,TRBV11-2,ASSLTAGGPGTDTQY
TRBJ2-5,TRBV7-9,ASSSRDRGTQETQY
TRBJ2-5,TRBV7-2,ASSLRGGIDQETQY
TRBJ2-2,TRBV27,ASRPTGYLGTGELF
TRBJ2-1,TRBV5-5,ASRVDGRSLYEQF
TRBJ2-1,TRBV6-1,ASSEVVPGGQF
TRBJ1-2,TRBV6-2/TRBV6-3,ASSYLTSTNYGYT
TRBJ2-2,TRBV4-1,ASSPNRGETGELF
TRBJ2-7,TRBV5-1,ASSEDTYEQY
TRBJ2-7,TRBV7-2,ASSLERADEQY
TRBJ2-2,TRBV7-2,ASSSPTSGSNTGELF
TRBJ2-2,TRBV7-9,ASSLASGGPNTGELF
TRBJ1-5,TRBV4-2,ASSQDLQGVNQPQH